These 19 T cell receptor beta chains were all obtained from the same sample, sequenced in a study of radiation and T cells in renal cell carcinoma (dated by TCRdb to between 2020 and 2021). Taken with the paper, the label for time point translates to: blood 2 weeks post-SBRT. The treatment or condition label for this specimen denotes: 15 Gy SBRT to primary tumor, nephrectomy 4 weeks later. The library came from the immunoSEQ multiplex PCR assay. Sourced from immuneACCESS, this table was stored by TCRdb with only in-frame sequences that have V and J called. A share of the clones is absent; for the studies checked, an unresolved V gene accounts for under half, and the remainder has no known explanation. For this sample there are around 86,000 clones; 80% to 90% appear just once. The ten largest make up 22% of the sample. The material sequenced was blood, taken from a patient whose treatment included radiotherapy and nephrectomy. The receptors come from a woman in her fifties or sixties with renal cell carcinoma.

The chain links TRBV9 to TRBJ1-6; D is undetermined. V was clipped by 0 bases and J by 7 bases, with 14 bases between them. The CDR3 covers 16 residues. Per the germline V gene, CDR1 is SGDLS and CDR2 is YYNGEE. Here the CDR3 reads CASSVGGNSLNSPLHF. CDR3 DNA: TGTGCCAGCAGCGTAGGCGGGAACAGTCTCAATTCACCCCTCCACTTT.

The DNA for the CDR3 is TGTGCCAGCATCCTTGGGGAAGGTTACGAAAAACTGTTTTTT. Translating gives CASILGEGYEKLFF. The chain carries TRBV5-8 and TRBJ1-4; D not certain. This CDR3 comprises 14 residues. Trimming cost V 6 bases and J 8 bases, with 17 bases left between them. Germline lookup yields CDR1 SGHTS and CDR2 YDEGEE.

This clone has a handful of counts. This chain connects TRBV19 to TRBJ1-1; 7 nucleotides agree with TRBD1. In germline, CDR1 is LNHDA, CDR2 SQIVND (reference sequence). This CDR3 spans 14 amino acids. J was trimmed by 0 bases and V by 4 bases; bases with no gene match: 2. This CDR3 reads CASSRGQLNTEAFF. For the CDR3, the DNA is TGTGCCAGTAGTAGGGGACAGTTGAACACTGAAGCTTTCTTT.

The rearrangement joins TRBV6-5 to TRBJ1-6; 9 nucleotides align to TRBD1. CDR3 length: 15 residues. Germline V gives CDR1 MNHEY, CDR2 SVGAGI. V trimming: 1 base; J trimming: 9 bases; junction bases outside the gene matches: 4. CDR3 sequence: CASSYYGTGFSPLHF. CDR3 coding DNA: TGTGCCAGCAGTTACTATGGGACAGGGTTTTCACCCCTCCACTTT.

The rearrangement joins TRBV12-5 to TRBJ2-5; maybe TRBD1 (5 bases). The CDR3 runs 15 residues. From germline, CDR1 is LGHNT and CDR2 FRNRAP. V shed 1 base and J shed 0 bases, with 9 bases lying between them. The CDR3 loop reads CASGLGGTHQETQYF. For the CDR3, the DNA is TGTGCTAGTGGTTTGGGGGGCACTCACCAAGAGACCCAGTACTTC.

The chain is built from TRBV9 and TRBJ1-2; D is ambiguous. CDR1 and CDR2 from the germline V gene are SGDLS and YYNGEE. Between the trimmed V and J ends, which lost 0 bases and 1 base, there was a span of 10 bases. The CDR3 consists of 15 residues. CDR3 amino acids: CASSVEPQDNYGYTF. The CDR3 nucleotides read TGTGCCAGCAGCGTAGAGCCCCAGGATAACTATGGCTACACCTTC. The complete variable domain, with remaining parts taken from reference TRBV9 and TRBJ1-2, reads DSGVTQTPKHLITATGQRVTLRCSPRSGDLSVYWYQQSLDQGLQFLIQYYNGEERAKGNILERFSAQQFPDLHSELNLSSLELGDSALYFCASSVEPQDNYGYTFGSGTRLTVV.

V gene TRBV27 combines with J gene TRBJ2-4, with 7 bases matching TRBD1. Trimming cost V 6 bases and J 4 bases; bases outside gene matches: 6. The CDR3 is 14 residues long. The germline V gene encodes CDR1 MNHEY and CDR2 SMNVEV (reference sequence). CDR3: CASSRPGQKNIQYF. The DNA of the CDR3 is TGTGCCAGCAGCAGACCGGGACAGAAAAACATTCAGTACTTC.

This sequence joins TRBV6-6 and TRBJ1-2; D unresolved. Germline V lookup: CDR1 MNHNY, CDR2 SVGAGI (reference sequence). The CDR3 loop spans 13 amino acids. Trimming stripped 0 bases from V and 7 bases from J, with 9 bases between. The CDR3 here is CASSYSIGVGYTF. CDR3 bases: TGTGCCAGCAGTTACTCGATTGGGGTTGGCTACACCTTC.

This chain joins TRBV4-2 and TRBJ2-7, with no clear D. The V end was cut by 1 base, the J end by 3 bases, with 7 bases between. The CDR3 runs to 13 residues. Per the germline V gene, CDR1 is LGHNA and CDR2 is YNFKEQ. CDR3 nucleotide sequence: TGTGCCAGCAGCCAAGTGCCTGGCTACGAGCAGTACTTC. As protein: CASSQVPGYEQYF.

The chain carries TRBV10-2 and TRBJ1-2; D is unclear. The CDR3 length is 14 residues. The V end lost 2 bases, the J end lost 4 bases, and 11 bases lay between the germline ends. The V gene's germline CDR1 is WSHSY and CDR2 SAAADI. CDR3 nucleotide sequence: TGCGCCAGCAGTGAGGGCAGAAACCTCTATGGCTACACCTTC. This sequence encodes CASSEGRNLYGYTF.

V usage is TRBV6-1 and J usage is TRBJ2-1; TRBD2 aligns across 9 bases. The germline gives CDR1 MNHNS, CDR2 SASEGT. The V segment lost 2 bases and the J segment 12 bases; nucleotides outside the gene matches: 8. This CDR3 is built from 14 residues. The CDR3: CASSESPGLAVQFF. The CDR3 DNA reads as TGTGCCAGCAGTGAAAGCCCGGGACTAGCCGTGCAGTTCTTC.

The chain couples TRBV7-2 to TRBJ2-7, with 7 bases fitting TRBD2. This CDR3 is built from 15 residues. The germline V gene has CDR1 SGHTA and CDR2 FQGNSA. The ends lost 5 bases at V and 9 bases at J; junction bases unmatched: 16. In nucleotides, the CDR3 is TGTGCCAGCAGCGGGTTCCTCGGGGAGCGGGGTATGCAGTACTTC. Amino acids: CASSGFLGERGMQYF.

The gene calls are TRBV30 and TRBJ2-3, with 10 bases lining up with TRBD2. This CDR3 comprises 12 residues. Germline values: CDR1 GTSNPN, CDR2 SVGIG (reference sequence). Trimming removed 3 bases from V and 11 bases from J; junction bases left unmatched: 5. The DNA of the CDR3 is TGTGCCTGGAGCGAACTAGCGGGGCTGCAGTATTTT. This translates into CAWSELAGLQYF.

The chain recombines TRBV7-7 with TRBJ2-1, with 7 bases fitting TRBD2. The V segment lost 5 bases and the J segment 9 bases; nucleotides outside the gene matches: 16. CDR1 and CDR2 from the germline V gene are SSHAT and FNYEAQ (reference sequence). The CDR3 spans 16 residues. Written as DNA, the CDR3 is TGTGCCAGCAGCCTTACTAGCGCGGCGGGAGAGGGTGAGCAGTTCTTC. Its protein is CASSLTSAAGEGEQFF.

The V and J genes are TRBV5-4 and TRBJ2-7; D perhaps matches TRBD1 (5 bases). Germline V gives CDR1 SGHNT, CDR2 YYREEE (reference sequence). Trimming pared 2 bases from V and 9 bases from J, leaving 18 bases between. CDR3 size: 14 residues. CDR3 in amino acids: CASSLDQGPTSQYF. The CDR3 nucleotides are TGTGCCAGCAGCTTAGATCAGGGCCCTACGTCGCAGTACTTC.

V usage is TRBV5-1 and J usage is TRBJ2-1; 9 bases map to TRBD2. The germline CDR1 and CDR2 sequences are SGHRS and YFSETQ. The CDR3 loop spans 14 amino acids. The V and J ends lost 0 bases and 9 bases, in that order; junction bases with no gene match: 4. The CDR3 spells CASSLELAGVEQFF. CDR3 DNA: TGCGCCAGCAGCTTGGAATTAGCGGGGGTTGAGCAGTTCTTC. Full variable domain (missing parts from reference TRBV5-1 and TRBJ2-1): KAGVTQTPRYLIKTRGQQVTLSCSPISGHRSVSWYQQTPGQGLQFLFEYFSETQRNKGNFPGRFSGRQFSNSRSEMNVSTLELGDSALYLCASSLELAGVEQFFGPGTRLTVL.

The chain is built from TRBV9 and TRBJ2-1, with a possible D match to TRBD2 (6 bases). Trimming took 0 bases from V and 3 from J, leaving 10 bases between them. The CDR3 has 15 amino acids. Per the germline V gene, CDR1 is SGDLS and CDR2 is YYNGEE. For the CDR3, the DNA is TGTGCCAGCAGCGTAGGGGGGACTCTCTACAATGAGCAGTTCTTC. This translates into CASSVGGTLYNEQFF.

The gene calls are TRBV5-6 and TRBJ2-7; possible D gene TRBD2, 6 bases. The ends were cut back, 6 bases at V and 0 bases at J, with 13 bases in the middle. Germline CDR1 reads SGHDT; CDR2 reads YYEEEE. The CDR3 is 14 residues long. Written as DNA, the CDR3 is TGTGCCAGCACCCCTGGGGGGAGCTCCTACGAGCAGTACTTC. Translation gives CASTPGGSSYEQYF.

This clone turned up a few times. The V gene is TRBV5-6, the J gene TRBJ1-1; unclear D gene. The germline V gene encodes CDR1 SGHDT and CDR2 YYEEEE. This CDR3 spans 12 amino acids. The V gene lost 3 bases and the J gene lost 7 bases, with 10 bases spanning the gap. CDR3 protein: CASSWGSLEAFF. The CDR3, as DNA: TGTGCCAGCAGCTGGGGTTCCCTTGAAGCTTTCTTT.